The rows below give T cell receptor beta chains drawn from one sample of a study of blood T cell repertoires in COVID-19. Repertoires were generated with immunoSEQ multiplex PCR, while TCRdb's copy carries only in-frame clones and drops some. The data contain roughly 260,000 clones, around four fifths of them singletons. Sequencing input: peripheral blood. These receptors were obtained from a woman in her forties with active or convalescent COVID-19. The CDR3 runs from the conserved cysteine through the conserved F or W. The D gene is left open where the match is weak. Some rows mark clone size as missing; the rest say once, few, many or name a class of expanded clone.

14,-,TRBV7-9,TRBJ1-4,TRBD1,CASSLGQGGEKLFF,TGTGCCAGCAGCTTAGGGCAGGGGGGTGAAAAACTGTTTTTT
15,-,TRBV5-6,TRBJ2-1,TRBD1,CASSPRDRHPNEQFF,TGTGCCAGCAGCCCCCGGGACAGGCACCCCAATGAGCAGTTCTTC
15,-,TRBV5-1,TRBJ1-3,-,CASSLDRDSGNTIYF,TGCGCCAGCAGCTTGGACAGGGACTCTGGAAACACCATATATTTT
18,-,TRBV6-9,TRBJ2-6,-,CASSYGFGIPSGANVLTF,TGTGCCAGCAGTTATGGCTTCGGGATCCCCTCTGGGGCCAACGTCCTGACTTTC
14,-,TRBV25-1,TRBJ1-5,-,CASSEPGSNQPQHF,TGTGCCAGCAGTGAACCGGGGTCCAATCAGCCCCAGCATTTT
14,few,TRBV6-5,TRBJ1-4,TRBD1,CASRTGVGREKLFF,TGTGCCAGCAGGACAGGGGTCGGAAGGGAAAAACTGTTTTTT
14,few,TRBV2,TRBJ2-1,TRBD1,CAFSMGQGGDEQFF,TGTGCCTTCAGCATGGGACAGGGGGGGGATGAGCAGTTCTTC
14,-,TRBV5-4,TRBJ1-2,TRBD1,CASSSPTGSNGYTF,TGTGCCAGCAGCTCCCCGACAGGGAGTAATGGCTACACCTTC
12,-,TRBV6-5,TRBJ2-7,TRBD1,CASKFTGDEQYF,TGTGCCAGCAAGTTCACAGGGGACGAGCAGTACTTC
15,once,TRBV5-1,TRBJ1-1,-,CASSLDGQILAEAFF,TGCGCCAGCAGCTTGGACGGACAGATTCTAGCCGAAGCTTTCTTT
14,-,TRBV5-4,TRBJ2-7,-,CASSQGLRLEEQYF,TGTGCCAGCAGTCAGGGGTTACGGCTTGAAGAGCAGTACTTC
13,-,TRBV20-1,TRBJ2-1,TRBD2,CSASGGLEGEQFF,TGCAGTGCTAGTGGGGGACTAGAGGGTGAGCAGTTCTTC
16,-,TRBV5-1,TRBJ2-1,TRBD2,CASSLGGTSGFNEQFF,TGCGCCAGCAGCTTGGGTGGGACTAGCGGCTTCAATGAGCAGTTCTTC
15,-,TRBV3-1/TRBV3-2,TRBJ1-1,TRBD1,CASRPQGGGGTEAFF,TGTGCCAGCAGACCCCAGGGGGGAGGTGGCACTGAAGCTTTCTTT